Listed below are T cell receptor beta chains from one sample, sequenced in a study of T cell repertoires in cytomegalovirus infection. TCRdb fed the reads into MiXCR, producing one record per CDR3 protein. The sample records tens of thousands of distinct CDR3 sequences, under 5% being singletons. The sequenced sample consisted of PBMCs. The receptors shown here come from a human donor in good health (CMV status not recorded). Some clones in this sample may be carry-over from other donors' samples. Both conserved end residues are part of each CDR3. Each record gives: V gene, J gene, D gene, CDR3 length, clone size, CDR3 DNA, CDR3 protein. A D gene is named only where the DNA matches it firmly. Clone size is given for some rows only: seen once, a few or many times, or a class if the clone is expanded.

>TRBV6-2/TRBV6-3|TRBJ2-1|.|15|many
TGTGCCAGCAGTTACTCGCGGGATGCCCCCCGAGAGCAGTTCTTC
CASSYSRDAPREQFF
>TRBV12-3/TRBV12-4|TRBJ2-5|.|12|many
TGTGCCAGCAGTTCAGCGGCAGAGACCCAGTACTTC
CASSSAAETQYF
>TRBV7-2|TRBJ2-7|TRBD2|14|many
TGTGCCAGCAGCTTACAGCGGGGCTCCTACGAGCAGTACTTC
CASSLQRGSYEQYF
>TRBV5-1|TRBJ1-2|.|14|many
TGCGCCAGCAGCGTAGGACAGACTAACTATGGCTACACCTTC
CASSVGQTNYGYTF
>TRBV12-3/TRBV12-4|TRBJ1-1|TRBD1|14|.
TGTGCCAGCAGTCCCAGGACAGGGGGCACTGAAGCTTTCTTT
CASSPRTGGTEAFF
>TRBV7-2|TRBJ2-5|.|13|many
TGTGCCAGCAGGAGGGCCGGGCAAGAGACCCAGTACTTC
CASRRAGQETQYF
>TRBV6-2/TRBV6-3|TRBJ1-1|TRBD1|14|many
TGTGCCACCGGACAGGCAAAACGGCTAACTGAAGCTTTCTTT
CATGQAKRLTEAFF
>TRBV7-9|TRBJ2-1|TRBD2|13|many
TGTGCCAGCAGCTCAATGGGACTAGAGGGCCCTATCTTC
CASSSMGLEGPIF
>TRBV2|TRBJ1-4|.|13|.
TGTGCCAGCAGAGACAGGCAAACTGAAAAACTGTTTTTT
CASRDRQTEKLFF
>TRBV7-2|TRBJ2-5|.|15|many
TGTGCCAGCAGCTTAGCGGCGGAGAGGAGGGAGACCCAGTACTTC
CASSLAAERRETQYF
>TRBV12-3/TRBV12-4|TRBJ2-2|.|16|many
TGTGCCAGCAGTCCCCGAGAACGGTCGAACACCGGGGAGCTGTTTTTT
CASSPRERSNTGELFF
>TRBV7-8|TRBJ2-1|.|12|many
TGTGCCAGCAGCTTAGGGACGGGAGTGTGGTTCTTC
CASSLGTGVWFF
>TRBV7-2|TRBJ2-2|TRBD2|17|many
TGTGCCAGCAGCAAAGATTTTGGACTAGCGGGCACCGGGGAGCTGTTTTTT
CASSKDFGLAGTGELFF
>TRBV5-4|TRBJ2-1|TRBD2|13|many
TGTGCCAGCAGCCAAAGCGGGAGTGGGCTCCAGTTCTTC
CASSQSGSGLQFF
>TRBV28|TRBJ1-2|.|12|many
TGTGCCAGCAGTTTCCGGGGTGATGGCTACACCTTC
CASSFRGDGYTF
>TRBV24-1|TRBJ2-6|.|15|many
TGTGCCACCAGTGACCCTAGCTCTGGGGCCAACGTCCTGACTTTC
CATSDPSSGANVLTF
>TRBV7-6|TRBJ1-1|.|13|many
TGTGCCAGCAGCTCTAACAGGAACTCTGAAGCTTTCTTT
CASSSNRNSEAFF